These 7 T cell receptor beta chains were all obtained from the same sample, sequenced in a study of PD-1 blockade in classical Hodgkin lymphoma. Each patient experienced a relapse that followed autologous stem cell transplantation, and brentuximab vedotin exposure varied. Data came from immunoSEQ multiplex PCR; TCRdb stores just in-frame clones and leaves some out. The data hold over 15,000 clones, with around 80% observed a single time. The specimen was peripheral blood mononuclear cells (PBMCs), collected before the second cycle of nivolumab. The receptors were gathered from a human donor with classical Hodgkin lymphoma.

The J gene is TRBJ1-5, the V gene TRBV5-1; 7 bases match TRBD1. Germline V lookup: CDR1 SGHRS, CDR2 YFSETQ. The CDR3 extends over 15 amino acids. After removal of 0 bases from V and 9 bases from J, the junction contained 9 bases not matched to a gene. The CDR3 DNA follows: TGCGCCAGCAGCTTGGGGGACAGCGGACAAGGGCCCCAGCATTTT. This gives the protein CASSLGDSGQGPQHF.

This chain joins TRBV19 and TRBJ2-7; TRBD1 matches at 7 bases. With 5 bases clipped from V and 0 bases from J, the junction kept 4 bases outside the gene matches. CDR3 length: 14 amino acids. CDR1 and CDR2 (germline): LNHDA, SQIVND (reference sequence). The CDR3 coding sequence is TGTGCCAGTAGTCGGGACAGAGTCTCCTACGAGCAGTACTTC. Protein sequence: CASSRDRVSYEQYF.

The chain combines TRBV19 with TRBJ1-1, with D uncertain. The germline V gene has CDR1 LNHDA and CDR2 SQIVND (reference sequence). CDR3 length equals 13 residues. V was shortened by 7 bases and J by 1 base, with 10 bases between the two germline ends. CDR3 in amino acids: CASTLAENTEAFF. CDR3 in DNA: TGTGCCAGTACCCTAGCGGAGAACACTGAAGCTTTCTTT.

This clone was observed a few times. This chain connects TRBV5-5 to TRBJ1-6; 7 bases map to TRBD1. This CDR3 comprises 15 residues. V gave up 4 bases and J gave up 7 bases; unmatched junction bases: 8. Germline-derived CDR1 and CDR2 are SGHKS and YYEKEE (reference sequence). The CDR3 DNA follows: TGTGCCAGCAGCGGCGACAGGGTGAGGAATTCACCCCTCCACTTT. Its translation is CASSGDRVRNSPLHF.

This clone was picked up one time. This chain connects TRBV29-1 to TRBJ1-2, with 8 bases aligning to TRBD1. Looked up from germline, CDR1 is SQVTM and CDR2 is ANQGSEA. CDR3 size: 11 residues. The V gene end was trimmed by 7 bases and the J gene end by 5 bases; junction bases not matched to a gene: 3. The CDR3: CSADRGYGYTF. CDR3 in DNA: TGCAGCGCCGACAGGGGTTATGGCTACACCTTC. Variable domain in full (rest from reference TRBV29-1 and TRBJ1-2): SAVISQKPSRDICQRGTSLTIQCQVDSQVTMMFWYRQQPGQSLTLIATANQGSEATYESGFVIDKFPISRPNLTFSTLTVSNMSPEDSSIYLCSADRGYGYTFGSGTRLTVV.

The genes are TRBV2 and TRBJ1-1, with no clear D. Germline CDR1 and CDR2: SNHLY and FYNNEI. The CDR3 covers 14 residues. V lost 2 bases, J lost 4 bases, and 11 bases lay in between. CDR3 loop: CASSETPGFTEAFF. The CDR3, as DNA: TGTGCCAGCAGTGAAACCCCAGGTTTCACTGAAGCTTTCTTT. Complete variable domain (other parts from reference TRBV2 and TRBJ1-1): EPEVTQTPSHQVTQMGQEVILRCVPISNHLYFYWYRQILGQKVEFLVSFYNNEISEKSEIFDDQFSVERPDGSNFTLKIRSTKLEDSAMYFCASSETPGFTEAFFGQGTRLTVV.

This chain uses TRBV5-4 with TRBJ2-1; D is undetermined. CDR1 and CDR2 (germline): SGHNT, YYREEE (reference sequence). Trimming stripped 0 bases from V and 7 bases from J, with 11 bases between. The CDR3 sequence is 14 residues long. The CDR3 bases are TGTGCCAGCAGCTTGGAAGTTCCTCCTAATGAGCAGTTCTTC. The encoded protein is CASSLEVPPNEQFF.